Below are 12 T cell receptor beta chains sequenced from a single sample in a study of human versus mouse CDR3 diversity and MHC coevolution. Clones were sequenced by immunoSEQ multiplex PCR, and TCRdb holds only the in-frame ones, with some missing. The table shows approximately 81,000 clones, with around 93% occurring only once. Sequencing input: naive CD4+ T cells from blood. Subset defined: CD45RO-negative CD62L-positive naive CD4 T cells. These receptors all come from a person between 25 and 70 years old in good health.

The J gene is TRBJ1-4, the V gene TRBV4-2; TRBD1 might be the D (6 bases). The CDR3 runs to 15 residues. With 0 bases removed from V and 5 bases from J, the gap between germline ends came to 10 bases. Germline CDR1 and CDR2: LGHNA and YNFKEQ. CDR3 region: CASSQDQGGNEKLFF. The CDR3 nucleotides read TGTGCCAGCAGCCAAGACCAAGGGGGAAATGAAAAACTGTTTTTT.

The chain links TRBV7-2 to TRBJ2-5, with D possibly being TRBD2 (5 bases). The CDR3 consists of 13 residues. V was trimmed by 3 bases and J by 0 bases, leaving 5 bases between them. The germline V gene encodes CDR1 SGHTA and CDR2 FQGNSA. CDR3 DNA sequence: TGTGCCAGCAGCTTGGACTACCAAGAGACCCAGTACTTC. Translated, it gives CASSLDYQETQYF.

This rearrangement joins TRBV30 to TRBJ2-2; no reliable D call. The length of the CDR3 is 14 residues. V lost 4 bases, J lost 3 bases, and 12 bases lay in between. In germline, CDR1 is GTSNPN, CDR2 SVGIG (reference sequence). The chain's CDR3 is CAWTRVEHTGELFF. DNA for the CDR3: TGTGCCTGGACTCGTGTGGAGCACACCGGGGAGCTGTTTTTT.

This rearrangement joins TRBV29-1 to TRBJ1-2, with 10 bases fitting TRBD1. The germline V gene has CDR1 SQVTM and CDR2 ANQGSEA. V shed 6 bases and J 4 bases; nucleotides not matched to a gene: 17. The CDR3 spans 17 residues. The CDR3 nucleotides read TGCAGCGTCGCCATAATCGCTGGACAGGGGGAGGTCTATGGCTACACCTTC. Its protein is CSVAIIAGQGEVYGYTF.

This chain connects TRBV18 to TRBJ2-1; D remains ambiguous. In germline, CDR1 is KGHSH, CDR2 LQKENI. CDR3 size: 15 residues. Trimming stripped 1 base from V and 2 bases from J, with 9 bases between. In DNA form, the CDR3 reads TGTGCCAGCTCACCACTAGAGCGCCCCTACAATGAGCAGTTCTTC. This translates into CASSPLERPYNEQFF.

This chain uses TRBV5-1 with TRBJ2-7; 8 positions agree with TRBD1. CDR3 size: 15 residues. Germline V gene data show CDR1 as SGHRS and CDR2 as YFSETQ. V was pared by 0 bases and J by 6 bases, with 8 bases of the junction left unmatched. CDR3 residues: CASSLEVRGQGEQYF. The CDR3 nucleotides read TGCGCCAGCAGCTTGGAGGTCAGGGGGCAGGGCGAGCAGTACTTC.

The chain is built from TRBV19 and TRBJ1-1; no reliable D call. Germline CDR1 is LNHDA and CDR2 is SQIVND (reference sequence). V was trimmed by 10 bases and J by 2 bases, leaving 14 bases between them. The CDR3 covers 13 residues. The CDR3 DNA sequence: TGTGCCATTAGCGAACAGAGAAACACTGAAGCTTTCTTT. Translated: CAISEQRNTEAFF.

This clone was detected only once. This chain connects TRBV15 to TRBJ2-1; TRBD1 agrees at 9 bases. The CDR3 runs 16 residues. Trimming at V came to 1 base and at J to 3 bases, leaving 4 bases not matched to a gene. Germline assignment: CDR1 LNHNV and CDR2 YYDKDF (reference sequence). The CDR3 here is CATSRVLGQGYNEQFF. CDR3 in DNA: TGTGCCACCAGCAGAGTGTTGGGACAGGGCTACAATGAGCAGTTCTTC.

V gene TRBV30 combines with J gene TRBJ1-4; 7 nucleotides match TRBD1. This CDR3 is built from 13 residues. The ends lost 4 bases at V and 4 bases at J; junction bases unmatched: 3. Germline V gene lookup returns CDR1 GTSNPN and CDR2 SVGIG (reference sequence). This CDR3 reads CAWKAGGNEKLFF. In DNA form, the CDR3 reads TGTGCCTGGAAGGCAGGGGGTAATGAAAAACTGTTTTTT.

The V and J genes are TRBV25-1 and TRBJ2-3; D perhaps matches TRBD1 (6 bases). The V end lost 4 bases, the J end lost 2 bases, and 13 bases lay between the germline ends. Per germline, CDR1 MGHDK and CDR2 SYGVNS. This CDR3 is built from 15 residues. In DNA form, the CDR3 reads TGTGCCAGCAGTGGAACAGGGAGTGCCACAGATACGCAGTATTTT. As protein: CASSGTGSATDTQYF.

The chain recombines TRBV5-4 with TRBJ1-4; 9 nucleotides align to TRBD1. Germline V gene sequence: CDR1 SGHNT, CDR2 YYREEE (reference sequence). The length of the CDR3 is 14 residues. V gave up 3 bases and J gave up 7 bases; unmatched junction bases: 4. The DNA for the CDR3 is TGTGCCAGCAGCTCGGGACAGGGTCCTGAAAAACTGTTTTTT. Translation gives CASSSGQGPEKLFF. Complete variable domain (other parts from reference TRBV5-4 and TRBJ1-4): ETGVTQSPTHLIKTRGQQVTLRCSSQSGHNTVSWYQQALGQGPQFIFQYYREEENGRGNFPPRFSGLQFPNYSSELNVNALELDDSALYLCASSSGQGPEKLFFGSGTQLSVL.

Only one count was recorded for this clone. The gene calls are TRBV18 and TRBJ2-5, with a tentative D call TRBD2 (6 bases). The closer fit of TRBJ2-7 to the DNA end suggests the J call may be wrong. Germline CDR1 KGHSH, CDR2 LQKENI. This CDR3 spans 13 amino acids. CDR3 sequence reads: CASSPGLNYEQYF. As DNA, the CDR3 is TGTGCCAGCTCACCGGGACTCAACTACGAGCAGTACTTC.